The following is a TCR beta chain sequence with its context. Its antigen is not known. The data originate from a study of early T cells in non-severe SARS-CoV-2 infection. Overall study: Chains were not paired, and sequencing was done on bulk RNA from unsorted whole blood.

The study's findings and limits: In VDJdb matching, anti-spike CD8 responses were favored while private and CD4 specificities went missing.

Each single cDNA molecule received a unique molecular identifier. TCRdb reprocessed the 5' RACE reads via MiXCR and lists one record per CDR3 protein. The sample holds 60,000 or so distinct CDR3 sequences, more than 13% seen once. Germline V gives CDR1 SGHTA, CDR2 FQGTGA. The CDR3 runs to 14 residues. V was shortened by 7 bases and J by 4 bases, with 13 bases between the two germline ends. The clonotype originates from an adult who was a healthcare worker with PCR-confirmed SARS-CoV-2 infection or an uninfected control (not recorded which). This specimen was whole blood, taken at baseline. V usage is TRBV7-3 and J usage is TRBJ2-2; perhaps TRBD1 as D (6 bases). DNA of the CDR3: TGTGCCAGCACCGTTACAGGGCCCACCGGGGAGCTGTTTTTT. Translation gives CASTVTGPTGELFF.